These T cell receptor beta chains were read from a single sample in a study of beta chain features in type 1 diabetes. Sequenced by immunoSEQ multiplex PCR; TCRdb stores in-frame clones only, minus some. The sample has 250,000 to 350,000 clones; 8% to 13% are singletons. The specimen sequenced was naive CD4+ T cells from blood. The receptors were gathered from a woman aged 25 to 39 in good health. The CDR3 runs from the conserved cysteine through the conserved F or W. The D gene is left open where the match is weak. Only some rows state a clone size, as once, few, many or a class for expanded clones.

V gene	D gene	CDR3 length	J gene	clone size	CDR3 protein	CDR3 DNA
TRBV19	TRBD1	15	TRBJ2-3	few	CASSTGTGVGDTQYF	TGTGCCAGTAGTACAGGGACAGGCGTGGGAGATACGCAGTATTTT
TRBV27	.	12	TRBJ1-5	few	CASSSSDQPQHF	TGTGCCAGCAGTTCCTCCGATCAGCCCCAGCATTTT
TRBV20-1	.	11	TRBJ2-1	.	CSAPRQGEQFF	TGCAGTGCCCCCCGGCAGGGTGAGCAGTTCTTC
TRBV7-7	TRBD1	13	TRBJ2-1	few	CASSPGTVNEQFF	TGTGCTAGCAGCCCCGGGACAGTGAATGAGCAGTTCTTC
TRBV25-1	.	14	TRBJ2-3	.	CASMRGGASDTQYF	TGTGCCAGCATGAGGGGGGGGGCGTCAGATACGCAGTATTTT
TRBV19	TRBD1	15	TRBJ2-7	.	CASSATGTGTSEQYF	TGTGCCAGTAGCGCAACCGGGACAGGGACTTCCGAGCAGTACTTC
TRBV16	TRBD1	15	TRBJ1-2	few	CASSRTDRGEMGYTF	TGTGCCAGCAGTCGGACCGACAGGGGAGAAATGGGCTACACCTTC
TRBV7-2	TRBD1	15	TRBJ2-7	.	CASSLPTGMVYEQYF	TGTGCCAGCAGCCTACCGACAGGGATGGTGTACGAGCAGTACTTC
TRBV7-3	.	14	TRBJ1-1	.	CASSPLGQGTPAFF	TGTGCCAGCAGCCCTTTGGGGCAGGGGACCCCAGCTTTCTTT
TRBV28	TRBD2	17	TRBJ2-4	.	CASRPGLALVAKNIQYF	TGTGCCAGCAGACCGGGACTAGCTCTTGTAGCCAAAAACATTCAGTACTTC
TRBV18	TRBD1	15	TRBJ2-3	.	CASSPATGGTDTQYF	TGTGCCAGCTCACCAGCGACAGGGGGCACAGATACGCAGTATTTT
TRBV9	TRBD2	18	TRBJ2-7	.	CASSVEGGLAGGVFEQYF	TGTGCCAGCAGCGTAGAAGGGGGACTAGCGGGAGGGGTATTCGAGCAGTACTTC
TRBV6-6	TRBD1	16	TRBJ2-1	.	CASSYDRGQRAHEQFF	TGTGCCAGCAGTTACGACAGGGGCCAGCGAGCGCATGAGCAGTTCTTC
TRBV29-1	.	13	TRBJ1-1	few	CSVRWGGNTEAFF	TGCAGCGTTAGGTGGGGCGGTAACACTGAAGCTTTCTTT
TRBV7-3	TRBD2	15	TRBJ2-1	few	CASSFSGRTYNEQFF	TGTGCCAGCAGCTTTAGCGGGAGGACGTACAATGAGCAGTTCTTC
TRBV6-6	.	12	TRBJ1-1	.	CASSPREAEAFF	TGTGCCAGCAGTCCCCGGGAGGCTGAAGCTTTCTTT
TRBV2	TRBD1	15	TRBJ2-7	few	CASSEEGGGSYEQYF	TGTGCCAGCAGTGAAGAAGGGGGCGGGTCCTACGAGCAGTACTTC
TRBV4-3	TRBD2	19	TRBJ2-3	.	CASSHDAGSAGARGDTQYF	TGCGCCAGCAGCCACGACGCGGGTTCTGCGGGAGCACGAGGAGATACGCAGTATTTT
TRBV2	TRBD2	14	TRBJ2-1	few	CASRVAGGGNEQFF	TGTGCCAGCAGAGTAGCGGGAGGGGGTAATGAGCAGTTCTTC
TRBV5-4	TRBD2	15	TRBJ2-1	.	CASSPPSGLYNEQFF	TGTGCCAGCAGCCCGCCTAGCGGCCTATACAATGAGCAGTTCTTC
TRBV6-4	.	14	TRBJ2-1	few	CATSTSRSYNEQFF	TGTGCCACCTCCACTAGCCGCTCCTACAATGAGCAGTTCTTC
TRBV7-2	TRBD2	17	TRBJ2-5	.	CASSLAGTSGRFETQYF	TGTGCCAGCAGCTTAGCGGGGACTAGCGGGAGATTTGAGACCCAGTACTTC
TRBV11-2	TRBD2	19	TRBJ2-3	.	CASSSHLPELARSTDTQYF	TGTGCCAGCAGCTCCCACCTCCCAGAACTAGCGCGTAGCACAGATACGCAGTATTTT
TRBV9	.	14	TRBJ2-3	.	CASSFSSSTDTQYF	TGTGCCAGCAGCTTCTCGTCTAGCACAGATACGCAGTATTTT
TRBV18	.	14	TRBJ2-7	few	CASSPPRGMYEQYF	TGTGCCAGCTCACCACCTCGCGGGATGTACGAGCAGTACTTC
TRBV10-3	TRBD2	16	TRBJ2-3	.	CAISESAGEGTDTQYF	TGTGCCATCAGTGAATCAGCGGGAGAGGGGACAGATACGCAGTATTTT
TRBV4-2	.	15	TRBJ2-7	few	CASSQEGQSSREQYF	TGTGCCAGCAGCCAAGAAGGACAAAGTAGTAGGGAGCAGTACTTC
TRBV4-1	.	11	TRBJ2-2	.	CASARGGELFF	TGCGCCAGCGCCCGGGGGGGGGAGCTGTTTTTT
TRBV10-3	.	13	TRBJ2-3	few	CAISEEMTDTQYF	TGTGCCATCAGTGAGGAGATGACAGATACGCAGTATTTT
TRBV28	TRBD1	17	TRBJ1-2	few	CASSLDGLGQKMYGYTF	TGTGCCAGCAGTTTGGATGGCCTGGGACAGAAGATGTATGGCTACACCTTC
TRBV6-5	TRBD1	14	TRBJ1-5	few	CASSDGTAGQPQHF	TGTGCCAGCAGTGACGGGACAGCGGGTCAGCCCCAGCATTTT
TRBV29-1	TRBD2	13	TRBJ2-5	.	CSVVVAGEETQYF	TGCAGCGTTGTGGTAGCGGGAGAAGAGACCCAGTACTTC
TRBV7-9	.	13	TRBJ2-5	few	CASSETEEETQYF	TGTGCCAGCAGCGAGACAGAGGAGGAGACCCAGTACTTC
TRBV30	.	14	TRBJ2-7	few	CAWTTRPASYEQYF	TGTGCCTGGACGACAAGACCGGCCTCCTACGAGCAGTACTTC
TRBV5-1	.	16	TRBJ2-1	few	CASSLATSYSYNEQFF	TGCGCCAGCAGCTTGGCAACTAGCTACTCCTACAATGAGCAGTTCTTC
TRBV9	.	18	TRBJ2-6	few	CASSPRTGRGTGANVLTF	TGTGCCAGCAGCCCCCGGACAGGGCGGGGGACTGGGGCCAACGTCCTGACTTTC
TRBV6-6	.	15	TRBJ2-5	.	CASQETAGFTETQYF	TGTGCCAGCCAGGAAACCGCAGGGTTTACGGAGACCCAGTACTTC
TRBV4-3	TRBD2	14	TRBJ2-7	.	CASSPQGGQREQYF	TGCGCCAGCAGCCCTCAGGGAGGGCAACGCGAGCAGTACTTC
TRBV28	TRBD2	17	TRBJ2-3	few	CASSLGLAGGPGDTQYF	TGTGCCAGCAGTTTAGGGCTAGCGGGAGGGCCAGGGGATACGCAGTATTTT
TRBV6-5	TRBD2	15	TRBJ2-1	.	CASSSTSGRGNEQFF	TGTGCCAGCAGTTCGACTAGCGGGAGGGGGAATGAGCAGTTCTTC
TRBV7-9	TRBD1	14	TRBJ2-2	few	CASSLVQGTGELFF	TGTGCCAGCAGCTTAGTACAGGGGACCGGGGAGCTGTTTTTT
TRBV7-8	.	14	TRBJ2-1	few	CASSLSRSFNEQFF	TGTGCCAGCAGCTTATCCAGGTCCTTCAATGAGCAGTTCTTC
TRBV9	.	16	TRBJ1-2	.	CASSPQPTATNYGYTF	TGTGCCAGCAGCCCCCAGCCCACAGCTACTAACTATGGCTACACCTTC
TRBV7-2	TRBD2	16	TRBJ2-7	few	CASSPPAGTRGHEQYF	TGTGCCAGCAGCCCACCCGCCGGGACTAGGGGCCACGAGCAGTACTTC